This T cell receptor (beta chain) was obtained from a study of cytomegalovirus exposure and HLA in healthy donors (TCRdb year 2017). For context, the study as a whole: An earlier analysis of roughly 610 of the donors reported approximately 280 Gb of sequence data and around 110 million unique TCR beta sequences obtained from around 180 million T cells. All discovery cohort repertoires had been generated using a single sequencing platform. In a later analysis, previously published TCR beta repertoires from 666 donors were re-analyzed and high-resolution HLA genotyping was added so that TCR occurrence patterns could be studied. Around 300 gigabases of sequencing data and tens of millions of unique TCR sequences were included in an early release covering about 620 HLA-typed donors. Class I and class II HLA loci were covered by the typing at four-digit resolution. Four or five DR-DQ haplotypes were handled as single units for association and clustering because linkage in the cohort was strong. The study used immunosequencing to profile the T cell repertoires of approximately 650 subjects and linked those repertoires to cytomegalovirus serostatus. Donor age, sex, ethnicity and CMV serostatus were compiled alongside the repertoire data. Typing coverage differed by locus: A, B, C, DRB1 and DQB1 were typed in roughly 620-630 donors, DQA1 in around 500, DPA1 in around 610, and DPB1 in about 450. The aim of the study was to test whether cataloging public T cell receptors could identify signatures of past pathogen exposure. An earlier analysis of fewer than 700 of the donors applied high-throughput TCR beta sequencing to assess whether each TCR beta V gene segment acted as functional or pseudogenic. Of the roughly 400 genotyped donors, about 80% fell in the genetic ancestry cluster associated with self-reported Caucasian donors. The later analysis used no new phenotypic data to find candidate immune exposures, relying instead on TCR beta sequences and their occurrence across donors. Among roughly 400 genotyped donors of the cohort, an average of around 250,000 unique TCR beta nucleotide sequences was sequenced per donor, of which 15% to 20% were non-productive. In addition to the first cohort of 666 subjects, a separate validation cohort of approximately 110 different subjects was used. In a later genetic analysis, genome-wide SNP genotypes for about three fifths of the roughly 670 donors were used, and that subset was treated as a discovery cohort. To predict cytomegalovirus infection status, the study brought together high-throughput TCR immunosequencing, statistical association of individual TCRs with disease status, and machine learning.

From a lookup of the germline V gene, CDR1 and CDR2 are SGHRS and YFSETQ. From its cysteine to its phenylalanine, the CDR3 spans 14 amino acids. Here the CDR3 DNA is all that survives: 42 bases in frame from base 1. Trimming costs V 0 bases and J 6 bases, and their ends lie 11 bases apart. Worth noting for this clone: Its antigen has not been determined. No much larger clone is present one base from it, and per-base qualities are unavailable.

In total, more than 500 healthy bone marrow donors made up the cohort. At the time of sampling, every cohort member was nominally healthy, though immune exposures that went unrecorded were likely present. The donor tested CMV seropositive, placing the donor among the 289 seropositive members of the cohort. Every donor gave a peripheral blood sample, and the peripheral blood mononuclear cells from that sample were used for TCR beta sequencing. The Qiagen DNeasy Blood Extraction Kit was used to extract genomic DNA from the blood cell samples. The library was generated by the immunoSEQ multiplex PCR assay. A mixture of 60 forward primers for TCR Vbeta segments and 13 reverse primers for TCR Jbeta segments was used in the multiplex PCR. The CDR3 region of rearranged TCR beta genes was amplified from genomic DNA by a multiplex PCR assay. The amplified TCR beta libraries were sequenced on the Illumina HiSeq System as 87-base-pair reads. Under the source paper's analysis protocol: Across the 500 to 750 repertoires, a later analysis counted tens of millions of unique TCR beta chains, approximately 12 million of which were shared by at least two donors. To remove PCR and sequencing errors, raw reads were error-corrected and collapsed into unique sequences using a nearest-neighbor algorithm that merged closely related sequences. V, D and J gene segments were assigned by aligning CDR3 sequences to IMGT reference sequences. Each retained sequence needed at least a six-nucleotide match to both a V gene segment and a J gene segment. Rearrangements were classified as productive when the CDR3 lacked stop codons and remained in frame with V and J, and all other rearrangements were classified as non-productive. Following IMGT convention, CDR3 was defined as the stretch from the second conserved V-encoded cysteine up to the conserved J-encoded phenylalanine. The earlier analysis of about 620 of the donors excluded sequences that lacked an unambiguous match to a single V gene segment. In an earlier analysis of around 590 of the donors, a V segment was called functional when productive rearrangements were above 56.7%, and segregating when the standard deviation between donors exceeded 5%. A statistical classification framework was developed to diagnose cytomegalovirus status using the catalog of TCR beta chain sequences. A later analysis assigned V and J genes by comparing TCR nucleotide sequences with IMGT/GENE-DB human TR gene sequences. In a later analysis, CDR3 sequences and most-parsimonious VDJ recombination scenarios were assigned using the TCRdist pipeline. A later analysis defined each TCR beta chain by its CDR3 amino acid sequence plus V-gene family, and excluded reads lacking a unique V-gene family. To address suspected cross-contamination and a sequencing artifact, a later analysis removed around 600 highly shared, low-generation-probability nucleotide sequences. A later analysis calculated a clonal expansion index for each public chain from normalized within-repertoire ranks of inferred template counts. Generation probabilities in a later analysis came from a VDJ recombination model fitted to out-of-frame rearrangements, and those results were checked against IGoR. In a later analysis, hypergeometric tests were used to score TCR-TCR, TCR-HLA and TCR-CMV co-occurrence, with a repertoire-size bias correction applied to TCR pairs. A later analysis estimated false discovery rates by permuting HLA or CMV assignments 20 times. In a later analysis, co-occurring TCRs were grouped with DBSCAN, and TCRdist sequence similarity was added when clustering was performed within HLA-allele-positive subsets. For co-occurrence clustering, repertoires with fewer than 30,000 or more than 120,000 public chains were excluded, along with 5 or 6 repertoires with anomalous nucleotide sharing. TCRdb retrieved this table from immuneACCESS and kept in-frame rearrangements only. Not all clones are present; in checked studies, unresolved V genes account for under half, and no reason is known for the remainder. The V and J calls and clone size come from that table; D and trimming were worked out from the DNA. The sample table shows some 200,000 clones, and 75% to 90% are seen once. More than 6% of the sample rests with the top ten.

The investigation overall reported the following: The authors suggested that the approach could potentially be extended to other disease states and immunological phenotypes. In the study, roughly 160 TCR beta chains were listed as associated with cytomegalovirus. In a later genetic analysis, fewer N-insertions in productive TCRs were reported among donors in an Asian-associated ancestry cluster than the roughly 700-donor mean. Presence/absence analyses assumed roughly uniform sequencing depth across donors, an assumption that may not hold. A group of highly shared sequence variants was considered likely to be a technical artifact of the sequencing pipeline. A later genetic analysis associated a missense DCLRE1C variant with V-gene and J-gene trimming of TCR beta chains, and an independent cohort replicated the association. In a later analysis, TCR association rates were found to vary across HLA loci, with the most associated TCRs seen for DRB1 alleles and the fewest for HLA-C alleles. Because counts were too low, some 16 rarely observed V segments, including chromosome 9 orphons, were excluded from the earlier analysis of 587 of the donors. This cohort had only TCR beta chains sequenced, and the lack of alpha or paired-chain data limited which features could be detected. The only immune exposure information available for the cohort was CMV serostatus. In a later analysis, several top co-occurrence clusters were reported to appear linked to parvovirus B19, influenza, CMV and Epstein-Barr virus. Compared with equally common non-associated chains, HLA-associated TCR beta chains in a later analysis were more clonally expanded and had lower generation probabilities. The classifier was reported to diagnose cytomegalovirus status with high specificity and sensitivity in both the original cohort and the validation cohort. When HLA alleles, especially DR and DQ, strongly co-occurred, attributing TCR associations to individual alleles was difficult. A further reported finding was that TCR beta sequences accurately predicted the HLA-A and HLA-B alleles for most subjects in the first cohort. HLA typing was unavailable for some donors at each locus, so association tests used only the typed subset. Linkage disequilibrium might explain the correlated functional status among segregating V segments, but an unknown experimental factor could not be ruled out. In an earlier analysis of about 600 of the donors, most TCR beta V segments appeared in productive rearrangements about 87% or about 30% of the time, broadly matching IMGT annotations. According to a later analysis, most CMV-associated TCR beta chains appeared to be HLA-restricted, and the HLA associations seemed to be driven largely by CMV exposure. While some public TCRs were present in many individuals, most TCR sequences turned up only very rarely across donors. In vitro tests confirmed that three of the cytomegalovirus-associated TCR beta chains recognize cytomegalovirus antigens. Specific HLA alleles were associated with 16,951 TCR beta sequences at a false discovery rate of 0.05 in a later analysis. The 87-base-pair reads could not distinguish some IMGT-functional V segments, including TRBV6-2 and TRBV6-3, so those segments were excluded.

The clonotype was recovered from a man in his forties in good health and CMV-seropositive. The rearranged chain carries TRBV5-1 and TRBJ2-3; confidence is insufficient to name the D gene. Sequenced sample: PBMCs. The CDR3 reads CASSLDGSMDTQYF. The DNA sequence is as follows: TGCGCCAGCAGCTTGGACGGGTCGATGGATACGCAGTATTTT.